The sequence of this T cell receptor (beta chain) was determined in a study of blood T cell repertoires in COVID-19. As for the study in general: Material from acute and convalescent COVID-19 was sourced from the United States, Italy and Spain. T cells, B-cell-depleted T cells, or PBMCs supplied cDNA or gDNA.

The CDR3 extends over 13 amino acids. CDR1 SNHLY and CDR2 FYNNEI come from the germline V gene. V lost 5 bases and J lost 7, with 12 bases in between. As handled by the study authors: For nucleated cells, counts were estimated from reference gene primer amplification. TCRdb's table, derived via immunoSEQ multiplex PCR, lists solely in-frame clones and lacks some. The V and J calls and clone size are taken from that table; D and trimming were inferred from the DNA. The sample lists around 260,000 clones, about nine tenths occurring once. The sequencing sample was made of peripheral blood. This sequence originates from a man aged 60 to 69 who had recovered from COVID-19. This sequence joins TRBV2 and TRBJ2-1; D possibly corresponds to TRBD1 (5 bases). In DNA, the CDR3 is TGTGCCAGCAGTAAAAACCAGGGTAATGAGCAGTTCTTC. It specifies CASSKNQGNEQFF.